The TCR beta chain described here comes from a study of T cells after yellow fever vaccination. The study made its TCR cDNA through 5'RACE template switching. That step introduced a universal primer site along with UMIs. In TCRdb, the 5' RACE reads were re-called with MiXCR into one record per CDR3 protein. The data contain 110,000 to 150,000 distinct CDR3 sequences, 6.6% of them seen just once; the ten biggest clones take up over 0.55%. This clonotype was seen at least ten times. Its specificity is unknown. General study points: Subsequent to the booster, the majority of primary-vaccination clones reappeared (around 97% CD4, roughly 90% CD8). Researchers noted that a small share of clonotypes showed up in both CD4 and CD8 compartments.

V lost 4 bases, J lost 2 bases, and 6 bases lay in between. The CDR3 spans 12 residues. The V and J genes are TRBV12-3 or TRBV12-4 and TRBJ2-7; D call uncertain. This material consisted of CD4+ T cells sorted from PBMCs, taken 10 days after the yellow fever booster vaccination. This receptor was taken from a man younger than 40 who received the YFV17D yellow fever vaccine. CDR3 loop: CASSYSPYEQYF. The CDR3 DNA reads TGTGCCAGCAGTTACTCGCCCTACGAGCAGTACTTC.